The subject of this entry is one T cell receptor (beta chain). In its sample, this clone was seen many times. Its antigen is unknown. Qualities for individual bases were not recorded, and no much larger clone is one base off. This record comes from a study of shared clonotypes between healthy human individuals (dated by TCRdb to the early 2020s). Background for the entire study: The cohort included three men and a couple of women between 18 and 49 years of age. Per donor, three plates each were used for CD4 naive and CD4 memory, two for CD8 naive, and one for CD8 memory. The study deeply sequenced blood TCR repertoires of five healthy adults to estimate repertoire size and the extent of clonotype sharing between individuals. Different laboratories and diverse techniques were used to prepare libraries and sequence TCR repertoires, to increase sequencing depth and limit assay-specific biases. Leukapheresis yielded between about 0.8 and 9.5 billion PBMCs per donor.

The donors were healthy, HIV-negative adults who had no recently reported acute infections or vaccinations. Every donor was a Caucasian adult residing in Nashville, Tennessee, USA. CD4+ T cells were enriched by magnetic negative selection; naive cells were then positively selected on CD45RA, and the negative fraction formed the memory subset. After blood collection by leukapheresis, PBMCs were isolated using Ficoll-Histopaque density gradient centrifugation and then cryopreserved in the vapor phase of liquid nitrogen. Purity and quantity of every magnetically sorted T cell population were checked by analytical flow cytometry. Each sorted fraction had its genomic DNA isolated and then quantified by UV absorbance on a Nanodrop 2000c. TCR CDR3 regions were amplified from genomic DNA by multiplex PCR using the deep immunoSEQ assay. Genomic DNA extracted from each cell subset was distributed evenly over all wells of several immunoSEQ 96-well plates, and each plate served as one replicate. For sorted subsets, 200 to 250 ng genomic DNA, equal to about 30,000 T cell genomes, was loaded into each replicate PCR. Purified libraries were quantified with a Qubit 3.0 fluorometer, sized on a Bioanalyzer 2100, and re-quantified with the KAPA Library Quantification kit. Every immunoSEQ 96-well plate was sequenced on a dedicated single-read 150-cycle Illumina NextSeq 550 flow cell. The paper's processing steps were these. Because the immunoSEQ output held only junctional sequences and lacked quality scores, the filtering could not match the filtering applied to full-length reads. To assign V/J genes and CDR3, sequences were annotated using PyIR, a Python wrapper for IgBLAST v1.9, with IMGT germline references. Any read was removed if the V/J assignment was weak (E-value above 1e-6), the CDR3 was missing, or the read contained stop codons, out-of-frame junctions, or ambiguous translated residues. V3J clonotypes were defined as sequences sharing the same inferred V gene, J gene, and CDR3 amino acid sequence. Percentage overlap between repertoires was computed as shared unique clonotypes divided by the size of the smaller repertoire. Richness of each repertoire was evaluated using RTK rarefaction, the Chao1 estimator, and Recon v2.1 estimates of unobserved clonotypes. For all TCRbeta clonotypes obtained by the gDNA method from several donors, generation probabilities were computed with OLGA. The clones in this table, taken by TCRdb from immuneACCESS, are in-frame only. Not every clone is retained; where verified, under half of the shortfall comes from an unresolved V gene, and the cause of the rest is unknown. Clonal size and the V and J genes are those of that table, whereas D and trimming came from the DNA. The table for this sample lists some 1 million clones; about 75% of them were counted only once. In total, the top ten clones hold over 1.3% of the sample.

Ends trimmed: V by 5 bases, J by 4 bases; bases unmatched to a gene: 14. The CDR3, from cysteine to phenylalanine, totals 17 residues. The CDR3 DNA has 51 bases and is translated from base 1. CDR1 and CDR2 were assigned from the germline V gene (reference sequence) as LNHDA and SQIVND. The research as a whole found: Approximately 5% of naive CD4, around 3.5% of naive CD8, about 2.1% of memory CD4, and around 0.42% of memory CD8 clonotypes were shared across several donors. Because the study included only a small number of donors, the genetic and exposure-history diversity represented was limited. Even with the large sequencing depth, rarefaction of the sorted-subset datasets indicated that sequencing was incomplete. Sampling was restricted to blood, and TCR repertoires in tissues likely differ from the TCR repertoires found in blood. Clonotypes shared by all four sorted-subset donors showed higher generation probabilities than non-shared clonotypes. Pairwise subsampling indicated that sequencing depth was expected to affect the degree of clonotype sharing among donors. Larger estimated clonotype richness was generally found for naive subsets than for memory subsets.

The clonotype comes from a man younger than 30 in good health. The receptor chain draws on TRBV19 and TRBJ1-1, with TRBD1 identical over 9 junction bases. Sequencing input: memory CD4+ T cells sorted from blood. This specimen's cell subset or site label, interpreted: CD45RA-negative fraction. The CDR3 protein sequence reads: CASSLQQGAHRPTEAFF. The base sequence is TGTGCCAGTAGTCTCCAACAGGGGGCGCATCGGCCCACTGAAGCTTTCTTT. With the portions outside the CDR3 filled from the reference TRBV19 and TRBJ1-1 genes, the complete variable region becomes DGGITQSPKYLFRKEGQNVTLSCEQNLNHDAMYWYRQDPGQGLRLIYYSQIVNDFQKGDIAEGYSVSREKKESFPLTVTSAQKNPTAFYLCASSLQQGAHRPTEAFFGQGTRLTVV.